The sequence of this T cell receptor beta chain was determined in a study of blood T cell repertoires in COVID-19. Whole-study context: T cells, B-cell-depleted T cells, or PBMCs provided the cDNA or gDNA that served as material.

In the original processing: Researchers report that nucleated cell counts were estimated from reference gene primer amplification. The table came from immunoSEQ multiplex PCR; TCRdb's copy has only in-frame clones and leaves some out. V and J calls and clone size come straight from that table; D and trimming were deduced from the DNA. The sample has 65,000 to 95,000 clones; roughly 90% are singletons. Germline CDR1 is SGHTA and CDR2 is FQGNSA. The CDR3 loop spans 16 amino acids. Trimming took 2 bases from V and 2 from J; bases not matched to a gene: 4. The chain recombines TRBV7-2 with TRBJ2-5, with 11 bases matching TRBD2. The sequence came from a man aged 70-80 years with active or convalescent COVID-19. Material for sequencing was peripheral blood. In DNA form, the CDR3 reads TGTGCCAGCAGCTTAACTAGCGGGGGCCTACAAGAGACCCAGTACTTC. Translation gives CASSLTSGGLQETQYF.